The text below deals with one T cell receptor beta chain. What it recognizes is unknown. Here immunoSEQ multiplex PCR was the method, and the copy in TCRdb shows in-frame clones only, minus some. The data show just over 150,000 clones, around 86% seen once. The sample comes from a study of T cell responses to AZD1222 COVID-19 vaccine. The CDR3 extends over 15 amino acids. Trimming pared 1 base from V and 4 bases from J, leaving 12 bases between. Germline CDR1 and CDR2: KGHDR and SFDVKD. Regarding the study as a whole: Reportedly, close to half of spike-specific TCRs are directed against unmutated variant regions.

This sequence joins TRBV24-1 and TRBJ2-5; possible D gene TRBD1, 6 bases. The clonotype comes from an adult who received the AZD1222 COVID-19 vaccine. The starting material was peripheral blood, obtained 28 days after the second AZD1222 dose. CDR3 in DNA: TGTGCCACCAGTGATTTCGTACAGGGAAGAGAGACCCAGTACTTC. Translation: CATSDFVQGRETQYF.